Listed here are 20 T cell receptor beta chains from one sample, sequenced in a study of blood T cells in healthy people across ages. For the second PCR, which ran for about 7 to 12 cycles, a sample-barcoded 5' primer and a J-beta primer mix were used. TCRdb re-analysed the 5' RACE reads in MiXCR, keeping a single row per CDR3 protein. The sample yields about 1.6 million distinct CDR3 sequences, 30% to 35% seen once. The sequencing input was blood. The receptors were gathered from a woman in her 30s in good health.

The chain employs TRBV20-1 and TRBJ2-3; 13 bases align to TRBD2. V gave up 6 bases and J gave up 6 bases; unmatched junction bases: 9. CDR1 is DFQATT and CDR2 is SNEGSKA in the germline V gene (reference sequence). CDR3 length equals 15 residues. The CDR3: CSARGLAGPPDTQYF. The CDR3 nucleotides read TGCAGTGCCCGGGGACTAGCGGGGCCCCCGGATACGCAGTATTTT.

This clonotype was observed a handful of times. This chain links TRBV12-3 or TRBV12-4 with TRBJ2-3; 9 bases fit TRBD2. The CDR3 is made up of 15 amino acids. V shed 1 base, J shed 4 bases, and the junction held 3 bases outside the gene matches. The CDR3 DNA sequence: TGTGCCAGCAGTTTAGGCGGGGGGGCCCCAGATACGCAGTATTTT. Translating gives CASSLGGGAPDTQYF.

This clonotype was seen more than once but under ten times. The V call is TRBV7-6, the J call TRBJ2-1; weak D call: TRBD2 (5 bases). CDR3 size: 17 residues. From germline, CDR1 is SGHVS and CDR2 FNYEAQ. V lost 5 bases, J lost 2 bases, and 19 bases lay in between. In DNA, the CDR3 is TGTGCCAGCAGCCCTCCCGCCCTCCTAGCAGCCTACAATGAGCAGTTCTTC. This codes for CASSPPALLAAYNEQFF.

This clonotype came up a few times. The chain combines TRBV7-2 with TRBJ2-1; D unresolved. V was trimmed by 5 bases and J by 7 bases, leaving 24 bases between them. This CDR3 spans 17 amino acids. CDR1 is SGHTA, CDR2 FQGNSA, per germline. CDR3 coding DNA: TGTGCCAGCAGCCAATACCCTTTAGAGGCCCTCCGGAATGAGCAGTTCTTC. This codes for CASSQYPLEALRNEQFF.

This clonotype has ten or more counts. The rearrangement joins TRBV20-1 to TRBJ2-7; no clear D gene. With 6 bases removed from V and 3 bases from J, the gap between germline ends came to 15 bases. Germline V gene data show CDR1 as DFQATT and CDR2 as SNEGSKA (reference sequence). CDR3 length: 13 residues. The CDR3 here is CSATDPRSYEQYF. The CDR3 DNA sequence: TGCAGTGCCACTGACCCTAGAAGCTACGAGCAGTACTTC.

The CDR3 region is CASSLTGTGYKSSYEQYF. The CDR3 region has the DNA TGTGCCAGCAGTCTGACCGGGACAGGGTACAAAAGCTCCTACGAGCAGTACTTC. The chain carries TRBV27 and TRBJ2-7; 9 nucleotides agree with TRBD1. V was clipped by 5 bases and J by 0 bases; unmatched bases: 14. The germline V gene encodes CDR1 MNHEY and CDR2 SMNVEV (reference sequence). The CDR3 covers 18 residues.

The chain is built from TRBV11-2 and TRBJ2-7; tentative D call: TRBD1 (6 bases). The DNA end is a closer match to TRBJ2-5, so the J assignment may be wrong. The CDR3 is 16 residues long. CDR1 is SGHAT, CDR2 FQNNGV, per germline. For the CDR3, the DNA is TGTGCCAGCAGCTTAGGGAGCGGCAGGGGCGTGGAGACCCAGTACTTC. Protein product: CASSLGSGRGVETQYF.

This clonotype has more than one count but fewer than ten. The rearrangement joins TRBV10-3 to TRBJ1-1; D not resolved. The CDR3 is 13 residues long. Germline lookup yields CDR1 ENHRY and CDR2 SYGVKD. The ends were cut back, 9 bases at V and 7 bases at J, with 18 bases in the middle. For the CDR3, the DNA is TGTGCCATTTCAAAGGGATCGGAGGGTGAAGCTTTCTTT. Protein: CAISKGSEGEAFF.

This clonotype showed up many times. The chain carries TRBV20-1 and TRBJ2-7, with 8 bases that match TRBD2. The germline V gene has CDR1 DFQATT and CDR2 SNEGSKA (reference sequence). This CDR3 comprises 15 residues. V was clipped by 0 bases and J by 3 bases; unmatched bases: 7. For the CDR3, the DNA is TGCAGTGCTAGAGACGCGGGAGGCCCTAACTACGAGCAGTACTTC. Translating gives CSARDAGGPNYEQYF.

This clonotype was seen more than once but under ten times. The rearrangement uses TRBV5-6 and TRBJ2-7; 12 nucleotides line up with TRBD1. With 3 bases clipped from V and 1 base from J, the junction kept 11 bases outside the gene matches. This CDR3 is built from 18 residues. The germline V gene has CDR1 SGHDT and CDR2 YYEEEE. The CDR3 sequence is CASSSQGTGGAMSYEQYF. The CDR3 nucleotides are TGTGCCAGCAGCTCCCAGGGGACAGGGGGCGCCATGTCCTACGAGCAGTACTTC. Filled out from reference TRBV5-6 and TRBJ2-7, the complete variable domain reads DAGVTQSPTHLIKTRGQQVTLRCSPKSGHDTVSWYQQALGQGPQFIFQYYEEEERQRGNFPDRFSGHQFPNYSSELNVNALLLGDSALYLCASSSQGTGGAMSYEQYFGPGTRLTVT.

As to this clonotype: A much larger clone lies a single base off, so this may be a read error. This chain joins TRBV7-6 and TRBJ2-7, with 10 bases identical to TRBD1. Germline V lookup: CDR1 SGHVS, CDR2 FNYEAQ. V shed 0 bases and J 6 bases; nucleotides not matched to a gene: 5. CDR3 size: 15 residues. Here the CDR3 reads CASSLAGTGECEQYF. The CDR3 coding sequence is TGTGCCAGCAGCTTAGCCGGGACAGGGGAGTGCGAGCAGTACTTC.

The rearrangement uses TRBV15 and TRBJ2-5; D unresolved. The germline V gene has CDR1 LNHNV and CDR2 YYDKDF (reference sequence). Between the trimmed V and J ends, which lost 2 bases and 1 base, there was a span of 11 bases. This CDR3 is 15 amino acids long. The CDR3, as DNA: TGTGCCACCAGCAGATTTCGACAAGCCCAAGAGACCCAGTACTTC. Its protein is CATSRFRQAQETQYF.

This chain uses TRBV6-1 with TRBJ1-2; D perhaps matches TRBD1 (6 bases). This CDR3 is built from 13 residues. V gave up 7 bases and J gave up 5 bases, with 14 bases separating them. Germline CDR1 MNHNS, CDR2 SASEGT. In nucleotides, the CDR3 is TGTGCCAGCATACGGGACACTAGATATGGCTACACCTTC. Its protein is CASIRDTRYGYTF.

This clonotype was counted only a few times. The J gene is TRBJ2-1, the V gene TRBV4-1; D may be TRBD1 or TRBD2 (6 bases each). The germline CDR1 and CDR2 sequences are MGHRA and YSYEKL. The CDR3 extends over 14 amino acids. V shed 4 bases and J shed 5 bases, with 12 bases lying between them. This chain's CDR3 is CASSPRGADNEQFF. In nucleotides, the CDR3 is TGCGCCAGCAGCCCAAGGGGGGCCGACAATGAGCAGTTCTTC.

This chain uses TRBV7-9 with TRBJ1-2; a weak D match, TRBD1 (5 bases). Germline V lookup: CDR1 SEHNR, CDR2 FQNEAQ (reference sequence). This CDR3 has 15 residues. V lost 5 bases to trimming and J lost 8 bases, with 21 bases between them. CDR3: CASSHAWGESDGYTF. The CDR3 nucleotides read TGTGCCAGCAGCCACGCATGGGGGGAGAGTGACGGCTACACCTTC.

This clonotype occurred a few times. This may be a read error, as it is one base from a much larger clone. The DNA of the CDR3 is TGCAGTGCTAGAGTAGCGCAGGTCGTTGCAGATGCGCAGTATTTT. As protein: CSARVAQVVADAQYF. The chain employs TRBV20-1 and TRBJ2-3, with D maybe TRBD2 (5 bases). The CDR3 has 15 amino acids. The germline gives CDR1 DFQATT, CDR2 SNEGSKA (reference sequence).

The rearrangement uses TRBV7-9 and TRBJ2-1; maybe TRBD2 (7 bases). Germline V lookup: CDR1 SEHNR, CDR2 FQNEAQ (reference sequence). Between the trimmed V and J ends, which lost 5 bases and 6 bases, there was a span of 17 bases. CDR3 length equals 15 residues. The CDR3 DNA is TGTGCCAGCAGCCAAGGGGGGGGGCTGGGCAATGAGCAGTTCTTC. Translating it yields CASSQGGGLGNEQFF.

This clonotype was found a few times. The CDR3 sequence is CSVWDRNTDTQYF. Written as DNA, the CDR3 is TGCAGCGTGTGGGACAGAAACACAGATACGCAGTATTTT. V and J are TRBV29-1 and TRBJ2-3; 7 nucleotides align to TRBD1. CDR1 and CDR2 (germline): SQVTM, ANQGSEA. V lost 6 bases and J lost 2; bases outside the gene matches: 5. The CDR3 has 13 residues.

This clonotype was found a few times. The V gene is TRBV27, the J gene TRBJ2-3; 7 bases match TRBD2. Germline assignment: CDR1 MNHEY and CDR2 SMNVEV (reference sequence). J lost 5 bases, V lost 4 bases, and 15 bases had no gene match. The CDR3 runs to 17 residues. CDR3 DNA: TGTGCCAGCAGTTACCTAAGGAGGAGCGGGAAGGGAGATACGCAGTATTTT. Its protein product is CASSYLRRSGKGDTQYF.

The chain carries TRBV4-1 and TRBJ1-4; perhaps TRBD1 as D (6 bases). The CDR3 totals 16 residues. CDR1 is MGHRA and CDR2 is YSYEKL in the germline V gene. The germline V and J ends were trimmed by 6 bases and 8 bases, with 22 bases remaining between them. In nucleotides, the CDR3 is TGCGCCAGCAGTCGCATTCCAGGGGTTTTCGGGGAAAAACTGTTTTTT. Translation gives CASSRIPGVFGEKLFF.